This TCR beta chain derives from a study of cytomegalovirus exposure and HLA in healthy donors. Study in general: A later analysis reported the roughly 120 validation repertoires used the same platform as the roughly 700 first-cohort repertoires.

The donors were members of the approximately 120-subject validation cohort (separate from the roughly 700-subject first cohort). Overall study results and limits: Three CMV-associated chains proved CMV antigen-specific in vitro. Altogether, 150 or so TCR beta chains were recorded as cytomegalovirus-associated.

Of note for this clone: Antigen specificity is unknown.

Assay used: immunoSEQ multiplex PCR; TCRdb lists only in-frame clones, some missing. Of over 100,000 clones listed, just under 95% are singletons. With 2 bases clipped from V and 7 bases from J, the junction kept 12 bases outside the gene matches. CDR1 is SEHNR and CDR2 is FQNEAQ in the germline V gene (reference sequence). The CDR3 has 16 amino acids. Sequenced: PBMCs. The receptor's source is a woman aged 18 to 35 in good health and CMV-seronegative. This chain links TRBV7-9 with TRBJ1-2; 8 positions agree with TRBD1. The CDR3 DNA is TGTGCCAGCAGCTTACCCCAGGGGGCTTCGCGGGGTGGCTACACCTTC. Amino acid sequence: CASSLPQGASRGGYTF.